One sample yielded the 5 T cell receptor beta chains listed below, sequenced in a study of HIV-infected patients and healthy controls. Alpha and beta constant-region primers primed reverse transcription of around 540 ng RNA. Using multiplexing indices, alpha and beta chain libraries were generated apart by chain-specific third strand synthesis. One entry per CDR3 protein results from TCRdb running MiXCR on the 5' RACE reads. The sample has 15,000 to 20,000 distinct CDR3 sequences, 4.5% to 5.5% seen once. Whole blood was used without fractionation, so all unsorted peripheral T cells were included. The source material was blood. The receptor set was obtained from an adult in good health.

This clonotype was seen ten or more times. The chain employs TRBV29-1 and TRBJ1-4, with no clear D. Looked up from germline, CDR1 is SQVTM and CDR2 is ANQGSEA. The CDR3 has 14 residues. V was trimmed by 4 bases and J by 0 bases, leaving 9 bases between them. This CDR3 is CSVVGYATNEKLFF. The CDR3 nucleotides are TGCAGCGTTGTAGGGTACGCAACTAATGAAAAACTGTTTTTT.

This clonotype was counted ten times or more. Here the CDR3 DNA reads TGTGCCAGCAGTTCGGGGGGACAGCAACTGTTTTTT. Translated: CASSSGGQQLFF. This chain uses TRBV12-3 or TRBV12-4 with TRBJ1-4; 7 bases agree with TRBD1. V lost 4 bases to trimming and J lost 12 bases; unmatched junction nucleotides: 5. CDR3 size: 12 residues.

Of note for this clonotype: The conserved phenylalanine or tryptophan normally closing the CDR3 is absent here, so this likely arose from a read error. The DNA is omitted, as the CDR3 cannot be located on it reliably, and the CDR3 follows TCRdb's listing. The rearrangement links TRBV7-9 to TRBJ1-1. Termini included, the CDR3 measures 10 amino acids. From germline, CDR1 is SEHNR and CDR2 FQNEAQ (reference sequence). The chain's CDR3 is CASSSRRPVL.

In its sample, this clonotype was seen many times. This chain uses TRBV7-3 with TRBJ2-3; D is undetermined. This CDR3 is 14 amino acids long. With 2 bases removed from V and 2 bases from J, the gap between germline ends came to 8 bases. Germline CDR1 is SGHTA and CDR2 is FQGTGA. CDR3 nucleotides: TGTGCCAGCAGCTTACTAGGATACACAGATACGCAGTATTTT. It yields the protein CASSLLGYTDTQYF. Drawing the rest from reference TRBV7-3 and TRBJ2-3, the complete variable domain is GAGVSQTPSNKVTEKGKYVELRCDPISGHTALYWYRQSLGQGPEFLIYFQGTGAADDSGLPNDRFFAVRPEGSVSTLKIQRTERGDSAVYLCASSLLGYTDTQYFGPGTRLTVL.

V is TRBV10-3 and J is TRBJ2-5, with 14 positions matching TRBD2. The CDR3 is 17 residues long. The germline gives CDR1 ENHRY, CDR2 SYGVKD. J was trimmed by 5 bases and V by 2 bases; bases with no gene match: 7. CDR3 DNA sequence: TGTGCCATCAGTGAGACGACTAGCGGGGGGGCCCGTGAGACCCAGTACTTC. It codes for CAISETTSGGARETQYF.